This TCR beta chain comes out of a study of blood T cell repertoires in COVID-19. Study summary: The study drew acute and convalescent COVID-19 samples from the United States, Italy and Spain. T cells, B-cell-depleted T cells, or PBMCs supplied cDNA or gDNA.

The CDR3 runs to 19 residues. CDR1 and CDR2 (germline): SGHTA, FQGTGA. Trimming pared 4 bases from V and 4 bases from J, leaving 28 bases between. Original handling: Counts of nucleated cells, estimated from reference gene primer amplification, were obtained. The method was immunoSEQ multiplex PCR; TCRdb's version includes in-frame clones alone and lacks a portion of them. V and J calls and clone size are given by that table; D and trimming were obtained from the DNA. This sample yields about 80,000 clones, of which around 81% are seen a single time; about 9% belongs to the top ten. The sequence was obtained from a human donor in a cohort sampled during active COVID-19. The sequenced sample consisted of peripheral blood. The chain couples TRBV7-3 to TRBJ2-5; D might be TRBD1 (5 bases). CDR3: CASSSQARGVYSLGETQYF. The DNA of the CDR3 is TGTGCCAGCAGCTCACAGGCCAGAGGCGTATATAGTTTAGGAGAGACCCAGTACTTC.